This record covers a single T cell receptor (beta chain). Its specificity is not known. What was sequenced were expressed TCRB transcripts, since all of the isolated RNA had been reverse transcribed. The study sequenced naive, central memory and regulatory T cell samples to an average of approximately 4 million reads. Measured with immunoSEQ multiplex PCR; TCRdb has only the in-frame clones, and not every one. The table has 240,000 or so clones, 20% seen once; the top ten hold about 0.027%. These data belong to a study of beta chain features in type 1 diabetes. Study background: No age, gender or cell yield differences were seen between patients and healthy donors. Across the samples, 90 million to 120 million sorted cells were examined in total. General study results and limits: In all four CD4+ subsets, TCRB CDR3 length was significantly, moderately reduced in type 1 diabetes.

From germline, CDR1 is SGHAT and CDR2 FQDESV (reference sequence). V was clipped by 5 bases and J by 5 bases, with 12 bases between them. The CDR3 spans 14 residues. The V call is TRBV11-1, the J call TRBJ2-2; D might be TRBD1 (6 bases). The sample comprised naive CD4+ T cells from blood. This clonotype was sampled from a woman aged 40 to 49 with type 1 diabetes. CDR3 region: CASSLDSPTGELFF. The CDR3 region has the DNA TGTGCCAGCAGCCTGGACAGTCCGACCGGGGAGCTGTTTTTT.